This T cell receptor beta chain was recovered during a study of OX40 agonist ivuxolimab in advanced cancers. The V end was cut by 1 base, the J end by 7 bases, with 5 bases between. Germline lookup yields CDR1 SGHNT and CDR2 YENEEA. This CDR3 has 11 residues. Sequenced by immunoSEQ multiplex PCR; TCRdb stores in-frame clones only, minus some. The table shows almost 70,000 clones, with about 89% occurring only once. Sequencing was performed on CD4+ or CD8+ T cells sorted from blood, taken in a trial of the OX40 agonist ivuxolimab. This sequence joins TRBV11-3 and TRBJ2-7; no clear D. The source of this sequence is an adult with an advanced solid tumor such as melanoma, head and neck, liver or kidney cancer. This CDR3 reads CASSLVYEQYF. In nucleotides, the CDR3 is TGTGCCAGCAGCTTAGTCTATGAGCAGTACTTC.